Listed below are T cell receptor beta chains from one sample, sequenced in a study of lymphopenia after photon versus proton radiotherapy. Data came from immunoSEQ multiplex PCR; TCRdb stores just in-frame clones and leaves some out. This table holds 30,000 to 40,000 clones, over 75% found once. Sequenced here: peripheral blood, sampled from a patient treated with proton-based radiotherapy. These receptors came from an older woman with pancreatic cancer. CDR3s include the opening cysteine and the closing phenylalanine or tryptophan. D genes are given only for firm matches. The size entry is marked missing in some rows and otherwise reads once, few, many or a size class.

>TRBJ2-1|TRBV9|-|-
CASSPDPEDISYNEQFF
>TRBJ2-7|TRBV9|-|-
CASSVEGDYYEQYF
>TRBJ1-3|TRBV18|-|-
CASFTGSGNTIYF
>TRBJ2-3|TRBV4-2|TRBD2|-
CASSHGGAGVTDTQYF
>TRBJ1-2|TRBV28|-|-
CASTGLDYGYTF
>TRBJ2-7|TRBV7-2|TRBD1|-
CASSRPGQGYEQYF
>TRBJ2-3|TRBV19|-|-
CATQRDFTDTQYF
>-|TRBV5-1|TRBD1|-
CASSERTGASYEQYF
>TRBJ1-2|TRBV28|-|-
CASSLVLYGYTF
>TRBJ1-1|TRBV7-2|TRBD1|-
CASSFRQGNTEAFF
>TRBJ1-4|TRBV5-1|-|-
CASSLSDNNEKLFF
>TRBJ2-3|TRBV6-1|-|-
CASSESRRTDTQYF
>TRBJ1-2|TRBV19|TRBD1|-
CASSSDRAGYTF
>TRBJ2-7|TRBV19|TRBD1|few
CASRTGQGPYEQYF
>TRBJ1-2|TRBV20-1|-|-
CSASSNYGYTF
>TRBJ1-5|TRBV28|-|-
CASSDQPQHF
>TRBJ2-3|TRBV10-3|TRBD2|-
CAISAGLAGITDTQYF
>TRBJ2-1|TRBV30|-|-
CAWSGGRANEQFF
>TRBJ2-5|TRBV6-5|TRBD1|-
CASAKGGRETQYF
>TRBJ1-3|TRBV5-1|-|-
CASSPDRPSGNTIYF
>TRBJ1-2|TRBV7-8|TRBD1|once
CASSLDRGDGYTF
>TRBJ1-6|TRBV25-1|TRBD1|-
CASSGRTGWNSPLHF